This entry lists 25 T cell receptor beta chains sequenced from one sample in a study of T cell responses to AZD1222 COVID-19 vaccine. Assay used: immunoSEQ multiplex PCR; TCRdb lists only in-frame clones, some missing. The sample consists of over 90,000 clones, approximately 88% of them appearing once. The sample was peripheral blood, taken on day 0 of AZD1222 vaccination. Every receptor here comes from an adult in good health.

J is TRBJ1-1 and V is TRBV4-1, with D unresolved. This CDR3 has 13 amino acids. The V end lost 0 bases, the J end lost 6 bases, and 8 bases lay between the germline ends. The germline gives CDR1 MGHRA, CDR2 YSYEKL. The CDR3 is CASSQEVAPEAFF. As DNA, the CDR3 is TGCGCCAGCAGCCAAGAAGTGGCTCCTGAAGCTTTCTTT.

The chain recombines TRBV9 with TRBJ1-1; D is undetermined. Germline V gives CDR1 SGDLS, CDR2 YYNGEE. The CDR3 covers 13 residues. V was shortened by 1 base and J by 1 base, with 5 bases between the two germline ends. CDR3 loop: CASSVQTNTEAFF. CDR3 coding DNA: TGTGCCAGCAGCGTACAGACGAACACTGAAGCTTTCTTT.

The chain links TRBV27 to TRBJ1-2; 7 positions agree with TRBD1. Germline loops: CDR1 MNHEY, CDR2 SMNVEV (reference sequence). This CDR3 has 13 amino acids. J gave up 2 bases and V 6 bases, and 3 bases lay outside the gene matches. CDR3 loop: CASRGGGNYGYTF. The CDR3 nucleotides are TGTGCCAGCAGAGGAGGGGGCAACTATGGCTACACCTTC.

To note about this clone: The junction differs from germline at one of its ends, possibly a read error. V usage is TRBV11-3 and J usage is TRBJ2-3, with D possibly TRBD1 on 6 matching bases. In germline, CDR1 is SGHNT, CDR2 YENEEA. The CDR3 runs to 12 residues. DNA for the CDR3: TGTGCCAGCAGCTTAGGAGGGCAGGGGCGTCATTTT. This gives the protein CASSLGGQGRHF. Combining the CDR3 with reference TRBV11-3 and TRBJ2-3 gives the whole variable domain EAGVVQSPRYKIIEKKQPVAFWCNPISGHNTLYWYLQNLGQGPELLIRYENEEAVDDSQLPKDRFSAERLKGVDSTLKIQPAELGDSAVYLCASSLGGQGRHFGPGTRLTVL.

V gene TRBV6-7 combines with J gene TRBJ2-2, with 9 bases matching TRBD1. TRBV6-7 is placed among ORFs of uncertain function. With 6 bases clipped from V and 4 bases from J, the junction kept 9 bases outside the gene matches. This CDR3 contains 16 residues. The CDR3: CASSPTPTGGTGELFF. The CDR3 DNA follows: TGTGCCAGCAGCCCTACCCCGACAGGGGGCACCGGGGAGCTGTTTTTT.

This clone appeared a few times. The chain is built from TRBV6-2 or TRBV6-3 and TRBJ1-1; D remains unclear. The length of the CDR3 is 15 residues. CDR1 and CDR2 from the germline V gene are MNHEY and SVGEGT. V lost 5 bases, J lost 4 bases, and 17 bases lay in between. DNA for the CDR3: TGTGCCAGCAGTCTTGGAGCGGCTGGAGTCACTGAAGCTTTCTTT. This encodes CASSLGAAGVTEAFF.

The chain links TRBV7-2 to TRBJ1-3; D is uncertain. Germline V gene data show CDR1 as SGHTA and CDR2 as FQGNSA. The CDR3 loop spans 20 amino acids. Trimming pared 0 bases from V and 1 base from J, leaving 22 bases between. The CDR3 sequence: CASSLAFYSGVTASGNTIYF. Here the CDR3 DNA reads TGTGCCAGCAGCTTAGCGTTTTACTCGGGAGTAACCGCTTCTGGAAACACCATATATTTT.

This chain links TRBV19 with TRBJ1-1; D might be TRBD1 (5 bases). CDR3 length: 13 amino acids. Germline loops: CDR1 LNHDA, CDR2 SQIVND (reference sequence). Trimming pared 3 bases from V and 8 bases from J, leaving 13 bases between. The CDR3 sequence is CASSIYRGREAFF. CDR3 bases: TGTGCCAGTAGTATCTATAGGGGCAGGGAAGCTTTCTTT.

The V and J genes are TRBV5-4 and TRBJ1-3, with 7 bases aligning to TRBD1. V gave up 0 bases and J gave up 1 base; unmatched junction bases: 1. Germline CDR1 SGHNT, CDR2 YYREEE (reference sequence). The CDR3 runs to 15 residues. CDR3 sequence (DNA): TGTGCCAGCAGCTTGGGCAGGGGGTCTGGAAACACCATATATTTT. Protein product: CASSLGRGSGNTIYF.

The rearrangement links TRBV27 to TRBJ2-3; D is unresolved. CDR3 length: 15 amino acids. Germline V gives CDR1 MNHEY, CDR2 SMNVEV (reference sequence). With 8 bases removed from V and 3 bases from J, the gap between germline ends came to 18 bases. The chain's CDR3 is CASLSRVTTTDTQYF. The DNA of the CDR3 is TGTGCCAGCCTCTCACGGGTTACAACTACAGATACGCAGTATTTT.

This chain uses TRBV28 with TRBJ1-1; 7 bases are a match to TRBD1. Trimming took 8 bases from V and 0 from J; bases not matched to a gene: 6. CDR1 is MDHEN and CDR2 is SYDVKM in the germline V gene. This CDR3 contains 14 residues. The CDR3, as DNA: TGTGCCAGCCGGACAGGAGTAATGAACACTGAAGCTTTCTTT. Its protein product is CASRTGVMNTEAFF.

The chain employs TRBV7-9 and TRBJ1-2, with 8 bases identical to TRBD1. This CDR3 is 14 amino acids long. Unmatched junction bases numbered 3, after V lost 2 bases and J lost 4 bases. Germline lookup yields CDR1 SEHNR and CDR2 FQNEAQ (reference sequence). The CDR3 is CASSLPTGGYGYTF. CDR3 nucleotide sequence: TGTGCCAGCAGCTTACCCACAGGGGGCTATGGCTACACCTTC. The variable domain in full, with the rest retrieved from reference TRBV7-9 and TRBJ1-2, is DTGVSQNPRHKITKRGQNVTFRCDPISEHNRLYWYRQTLGQGPEFLTYFQNEAQLEKSRLLSDRFSAERPKGSFSTLEIQRTEQGDSAMYLCASSLPTGGYGYTFGSGTRLTVV.

The rearrangement joins TRBV6-5 to TRBJ1-5, with unresolved D. Trimming removed 10 bases from V and 3 bases from J, with 7 bases in between. The CDR3 has 11 amino acids. Germline CDR1 reads MNHEY; CDR2 reads SVGAGI. CDR3 loop: CATQNNQPQHF. Written as DNA, the CDR3 is TGTGCCACCCAAAACAATCAGCCCCAGCATTTT.

For the CDR3, the DNA is TGCAGCGTTGAAAGGACAGTCTATGGCTACACCTTC. Translating it yields CSVERTVYGYTF. The chain is built from TRBV29-1 and TRBJ1-2, with D possibly TRBD1 on 6 matching bases. Germline CDR1 and CDR2: SQVTM and ANQGSEA. V was clipped by 2 bases and J by 4 bases, with 8 bases between them. The CDR3 loop spans 12 amino acids.

The rearrangement links TRBV29-1 to TRBJ2-3; perhaps D is TRBD1 or TRBD2 (6 bases each). The CDR3 consists of 18 residues. The V and J ends lost 1 base and 2 bases respectively, with 22 bases between them. Germline lookup yields CDR1 SQVTM and CDR2 ANQGSEA. CDR3 coding DNA: TGCAGCGTTGAAGCCCCTGTGGGGGGCGGGTCTCACACAGATACGCAGTATTTT. Amino acids: CSVEAPVGGGSHTDTQYF.

Judged by abundance, this clone is medium-sized. The chain is built from TRBV6-5 and TRBJ2-7; 8 nucleotides agree with TRBD1. Trimming cost V 7 bases and J 5 bases; bases outside gene matches: 13. The CDR3 spans 15 residues. From germline, CDR1 is MNHEY and CDR2 SVGAGI. CDR3: CASTLAFRGRNEQYF. The CDR3 bases are TGTGCCAGCACCCTAGCCTTCAGGGGGCGGAACGAGCAGTACTTC.

The chain joins TRBV5-8 to TRBJ1-2, with a possible D match to TRBD1 (5 bases). Germline V gene lookup returns CDR1 SGHTS and CDR2 YDEGEE. This CDR3 has 14 amino acids. V lost 5 bases, J lost 5 bases, and 16 bases lay in between. CDR3 in DNA: TGTGCCAGCAGGGACCGGCAGGGCCTTTATGGCTACACCTTC. Residues: CASRDRQGLYGYTF.

The rearrangement uses TRBV7-6 and TRBJ2-7; D might be TRBD1 or TRBD2, each matching 6 bases. V lost 5 bases and J lost 2, with 16 bases in between. CDR1 is SGHVS, CDR2 FNYEAQ, per germline. The CDR3 consists of 15 residues. CDR3 DNA: TGTGCCAGCAGCCCCGGGTCGGGGGCTACCTACGAGCAGTACTTC. This codes for CASSPGSGATYEQYF.

V usage is TRBV18 and J usage is TRBJ1-3; D is uncertain. Germline V lookup: CDR1 KGHSH, CDR2 LQKENI. V was trimmed by 1 base and J by 1 base, leaving 11 bases between them. This CDR3 is 16 amino acids long. In DNA, the CDR3 is TGTGCCAGCTCACCACGGCCCGGAGGATCTGGAAACACCATATATTTT. It is translated as CASSPRPGGSGNTIYF.

The gene calls are TRBV19 and TRBJ2-2; D perhaps matches TRBD1 (6 bases). This CDR3 region has 16 residues. V was trimmed by 1 base and J by 5 bases, leaving 14 bases between them. Germline CDR1 LNHDA, CDR2 SQIVND (reference sequence). The CDR3 region is CASSIGGAGVTGELFF. The CDR3, as DNA: TGTGCCAGTAGTATAGGGGGTGCAGGGGTGACCGGGGAGCTGTTTTTT. Drawing the rest from reference TRBV19 and TRBJ2-2, the complete variable domain is DGGITQSPKYLFRKEGQNVTLSCEQNLNHDAMYWYRQDPGQGLRLIYYSQIVNDFQKGDIAEGYSVSREKKESFPLTVTSAQKNPTAFYLCASSIGGAGVTGELFFGEGSRLTVL.

The CDR3 reads CSAMGGQGLAMNTEAFF. The CDR3 nucleotides read TGCAGCGCCATGGGGGGACAGGGTTTGGCTATGAACACTGAAGCTTTCTTT. The chain carries TRBV29-1 and TRBJ1-1; 9 nucleotides align to TRBD1. The germline V gene has CDR1 SQVTM and CDR2 ANQGSEA. This CDR3 region has 17 residues. The junction had 15 bases not matched to a gene; V was cut back by 7 bases and J by 0 bases.

The rearrangement uses TRBV5-1 and TRBJ2-3, with D tentatively TRBD1 (5 bases). Germline V CDR1 and CDR2: SGHRS, YFSETQ. This CDR3 spans 14 amino acids. V gave up 6 bases and J gave up 0 bases, with 11 bases separating them. This CDR3 reads CASMRTGSTDTQYF. DNA of the CDR3: TGCGCCAGCATGCGAACAGGAAGCACAGATACGCAGTATTTT.

The CDR3 DNA sequence: TGTGCCAGCAGCCAGGGACAGGGTAGCTCCTACGAGCAGTACTTC. Translating it yields CASSQGQGSSYEQYF. The chain is built from TRBV5-4 and TRBJ2-7, with 9 bases identical to TRBD1. Looked up from germline, CDR1 is SGHNT and CDR2 is YYREEE (reference sequence). V was clipped by 4 bases and J by 0 bases; unmatched bases: 5. CDR3 length: 15 amino acids. Supplemented by reference TRBV5-4 and TRBJ2-7, the full variable domain reads ETGVTQSPTHLIKTRGQQVTLRCSSQSGHNTVSWYQQALGQGPQFIFQYYREEENGRGNFPPRFSGLQFPNYSSELNVNALELDDSALYLCASSQGQGSSYEQYFGPGTRLTVT.

The chain uses TRBV6-5 and TRBJ1-4; tentative D call: TRBD1 (6 bases). The CDR3 sequence is 13 residues long. CDR1 and CDR2 (germline): MNHEY, SVGAGI. Trimming removed 6 bases at V and 4 bases at J, with 9 bases between. The CDR3 nucleotides read TGTGCCAGCAGGACAGGTGGTAATGAAAAACTGTTTTTT. This translates into CASRTGGNEKLFF.

This chain uses TRBV28 with TRBJ1-5; D possibly corresponds to TRBD1 (5 bases). This CDR3 contains 14 residues. Deletions cut 8 bases from V and 1 base from J, with 12 bases between. Germline V lookup: CDR1 MDHEN, CDR2 SYDVKM. The CDR3 spells CASHGGGSNQPQHF. The CDR3 DNA is TGTGCCAGCCATGGGGGGGGAAGCAATCAGCCCCAGCATTTT.